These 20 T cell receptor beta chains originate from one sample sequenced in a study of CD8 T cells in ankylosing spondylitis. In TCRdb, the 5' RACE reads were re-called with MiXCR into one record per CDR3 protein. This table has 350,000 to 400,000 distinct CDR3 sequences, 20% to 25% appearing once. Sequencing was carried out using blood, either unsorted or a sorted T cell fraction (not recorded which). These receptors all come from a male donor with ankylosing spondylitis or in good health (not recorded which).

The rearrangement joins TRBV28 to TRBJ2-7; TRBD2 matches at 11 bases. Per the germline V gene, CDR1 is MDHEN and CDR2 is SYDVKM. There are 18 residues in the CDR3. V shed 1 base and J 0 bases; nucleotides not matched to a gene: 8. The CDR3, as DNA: TGTGCCAGCAGTTTATTTACGACTAGCGGGGCGAGCTCCTACGAGCAGTACTTC. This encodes CASSLFTTSGASSYEQYF.

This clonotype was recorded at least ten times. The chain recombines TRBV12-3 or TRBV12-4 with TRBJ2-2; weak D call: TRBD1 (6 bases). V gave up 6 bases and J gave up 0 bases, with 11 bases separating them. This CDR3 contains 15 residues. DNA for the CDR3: TGTGCCAGCAGCTGGGACAATTCGAACACCGGGGAGCTGTTTTTT. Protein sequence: CASSWDNSNTGELFF.

In DNA form, the CDR3 reads TGCGCCAGCAGCCGCTTTACAGGGGAAAGACAGCCCCAGCATTTT. Amino acids: CASSRFTGERQPQHF. The J gene is TRBJ1-5, the V gene TRBV4-1, with 7 bases aligning to TRBD1. Trimming cost V 4 bases and J 7 bases; bases outside gene matches: 10. Germline assignment: CDR1 MGHRA and CDR2 YSYEKL. This CDR3 comprises 15 residues.

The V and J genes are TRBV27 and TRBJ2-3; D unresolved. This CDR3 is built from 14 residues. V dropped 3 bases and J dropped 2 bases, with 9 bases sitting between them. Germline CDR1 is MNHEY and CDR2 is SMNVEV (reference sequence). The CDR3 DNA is TGTGCCAGCAGTTTCGGGCAGAACACAGATACGCAGTATTTT. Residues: CASSFGQNTDTQYF.

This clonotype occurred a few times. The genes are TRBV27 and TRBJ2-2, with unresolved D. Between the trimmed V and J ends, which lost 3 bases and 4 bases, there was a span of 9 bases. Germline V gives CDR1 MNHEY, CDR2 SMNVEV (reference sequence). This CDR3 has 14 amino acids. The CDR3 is CASSLSRSTGELFF. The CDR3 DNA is TGTGCCAGCAGTTTGTCTAGGTCCACCGGGGAGCTGTTTTTT.

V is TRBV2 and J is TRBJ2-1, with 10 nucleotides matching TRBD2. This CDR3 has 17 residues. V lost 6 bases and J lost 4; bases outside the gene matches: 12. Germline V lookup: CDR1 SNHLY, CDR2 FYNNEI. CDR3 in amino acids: CASRVGRLAGIYNEQFF. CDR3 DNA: TGTGCCAGCAGGGTGGGGAGACTAGCGGGTATATACAATGAGCAGTTCTTC.

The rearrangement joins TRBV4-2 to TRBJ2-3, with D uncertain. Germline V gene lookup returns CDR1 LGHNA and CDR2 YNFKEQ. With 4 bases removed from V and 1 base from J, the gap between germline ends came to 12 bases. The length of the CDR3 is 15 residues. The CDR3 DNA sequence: TGTGCCAGCAGCCCCCAGGTGACTGGCACAGATACGCAGTATTTT. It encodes CASSPQVTGTDTQYF.

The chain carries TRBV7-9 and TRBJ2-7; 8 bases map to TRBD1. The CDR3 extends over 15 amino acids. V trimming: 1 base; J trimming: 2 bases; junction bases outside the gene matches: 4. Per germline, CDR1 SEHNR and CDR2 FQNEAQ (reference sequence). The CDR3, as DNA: TGTGCCAGCAGCTTAGGGCAGGGGGCTACCTACGAGCAGTACTTC. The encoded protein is CASSLGQGATYEQYF.

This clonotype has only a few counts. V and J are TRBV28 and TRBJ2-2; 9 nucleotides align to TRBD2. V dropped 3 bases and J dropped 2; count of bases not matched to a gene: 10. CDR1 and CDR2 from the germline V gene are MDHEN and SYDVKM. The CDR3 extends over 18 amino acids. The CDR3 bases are TGTGCCAGCAGTTTGGGGCCCGGGACTAGCTATAACACCGGGGAGCTGTTTTTT. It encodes CASSLGPGTSYNTGELFF.

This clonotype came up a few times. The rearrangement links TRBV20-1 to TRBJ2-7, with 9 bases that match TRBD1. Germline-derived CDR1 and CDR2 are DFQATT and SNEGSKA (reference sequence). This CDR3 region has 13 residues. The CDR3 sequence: CSLERDRVYEQYF. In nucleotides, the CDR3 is TGCAGCTTAGAAAGGGACAGGGTCTACGAGCAGTACTTC.

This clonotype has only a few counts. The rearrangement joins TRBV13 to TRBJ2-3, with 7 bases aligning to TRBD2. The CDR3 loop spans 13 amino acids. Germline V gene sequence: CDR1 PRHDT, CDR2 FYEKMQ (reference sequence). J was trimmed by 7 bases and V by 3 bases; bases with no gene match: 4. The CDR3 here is CASSFDGTNTQYF. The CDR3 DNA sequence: TGTGCCAGCAGCTTTGACGGGACTAATACGCAGTATTTT.

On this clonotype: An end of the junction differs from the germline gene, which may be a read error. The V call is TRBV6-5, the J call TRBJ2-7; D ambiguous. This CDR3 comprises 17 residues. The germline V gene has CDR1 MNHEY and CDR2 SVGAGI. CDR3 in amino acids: CASNYSMVVGDPYEQYF. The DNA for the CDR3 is TGTGCCAGCAATTACTCGATGGTTGTCGGAGACCCCTACGAGCAGTACTTC.

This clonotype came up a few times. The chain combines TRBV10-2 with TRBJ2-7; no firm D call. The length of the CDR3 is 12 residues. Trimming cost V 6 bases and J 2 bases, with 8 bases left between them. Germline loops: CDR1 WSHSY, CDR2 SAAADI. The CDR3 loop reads CASRDVAYEQYF. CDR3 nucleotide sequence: TGCGCCAGCAGAGATGTGGCCTACGAGCAGTACTTC.

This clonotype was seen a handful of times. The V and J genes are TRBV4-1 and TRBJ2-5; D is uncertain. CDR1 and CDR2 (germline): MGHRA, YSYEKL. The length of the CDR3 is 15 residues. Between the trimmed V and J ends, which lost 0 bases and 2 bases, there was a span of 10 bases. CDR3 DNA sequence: TGCGCCAGCAGCCAAGATAAGCAGGAACAAGAGACCCAGTACTTC. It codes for CASSQDKQEQETQYF.

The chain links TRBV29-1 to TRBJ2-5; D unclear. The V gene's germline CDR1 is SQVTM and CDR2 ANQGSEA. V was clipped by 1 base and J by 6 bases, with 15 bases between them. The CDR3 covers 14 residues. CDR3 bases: TGCAGCGTTGAAGGGTACCGGGCTATGCAGACCCAGTACTTC. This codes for CSVEGYRAMQTQYF.

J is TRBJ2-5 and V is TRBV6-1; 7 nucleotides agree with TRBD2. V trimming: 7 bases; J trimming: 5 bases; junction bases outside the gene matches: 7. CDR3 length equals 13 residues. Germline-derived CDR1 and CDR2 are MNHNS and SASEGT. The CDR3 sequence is CASTEGDYETQYF. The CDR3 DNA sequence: TGTGCCAGCACCGAAGGGGACTACGAGACCCAGTACTTC.

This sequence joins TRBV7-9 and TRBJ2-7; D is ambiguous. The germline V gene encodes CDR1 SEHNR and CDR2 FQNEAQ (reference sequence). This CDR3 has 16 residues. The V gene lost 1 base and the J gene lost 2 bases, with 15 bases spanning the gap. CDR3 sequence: CASSLGVGPQAYEQYF. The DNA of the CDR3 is TGTGCCAGCAGCTTAGGGGTGGGCCCCCAGGCCTACGAGCAGTACTTC.

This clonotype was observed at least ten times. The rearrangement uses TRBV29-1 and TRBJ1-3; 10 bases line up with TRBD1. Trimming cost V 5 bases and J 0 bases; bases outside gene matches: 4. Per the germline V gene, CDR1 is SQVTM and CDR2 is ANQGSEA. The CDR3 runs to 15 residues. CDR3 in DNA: TGCAGCGTTCTAAGGACAGGGGGCTCTGGAAACACCATATATTTT. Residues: CSVLRTGGSGNTIYF. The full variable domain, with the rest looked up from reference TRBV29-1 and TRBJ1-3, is SAVISQKPSRDICQRGTSLTIQCQVDSQVTMMFWYRQQPGQSLTLIATANQGSEATYESGFVIDKFPISRPNLTFSTLTVSNMSPEDSSIYLCSVLRTGGSGNTIYFGEGSWLTVV.

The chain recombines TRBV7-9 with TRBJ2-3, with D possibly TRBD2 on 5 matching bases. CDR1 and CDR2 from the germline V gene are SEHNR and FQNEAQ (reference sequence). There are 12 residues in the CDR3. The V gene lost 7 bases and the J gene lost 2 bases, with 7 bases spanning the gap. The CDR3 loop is CASTGITDTQYF. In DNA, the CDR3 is TGTGCCAGCACGGGGATCACAGATACGCAGTATTTT.

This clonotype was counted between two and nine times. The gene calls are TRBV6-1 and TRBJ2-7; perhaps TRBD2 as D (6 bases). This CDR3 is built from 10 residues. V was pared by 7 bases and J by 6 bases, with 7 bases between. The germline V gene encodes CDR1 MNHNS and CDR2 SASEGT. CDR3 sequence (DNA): TGTGCCAGCAATAGCGGCGAGCAGTACTTC. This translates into CASNSGEQYF.